This entry lists 10 T cell receptor beta chains sequenced from one sample in a study of lymphopenia after photon versus proton radiotherapy. Clones were read by immunoSEQ multiplex PCR, and TCRdb kept only the in-frame ones, dropping some. This table has more than 35,000 clones, 85% to 90% appearing once. The sequences come from peripheral blood, collected from a patient treated with photon-based radiotherapy. Receptors originate from a man aged 50 to 59 with gastric cancer.

The chain carries TRBV5-4 and TRBJ2-5; D gene unclear. V dropped 4 bases and J dropped 5 bases, with 12 bases sitting between them. From germline, CDR1 is SGHNT and CDR2 YYREEE (reference sequence). The CDR3 spans 13 residues. The CDR3 DNA reads TGTGCCAGCAGCCAAGGGCTCGAGGAGACCCAGTACTTC. It specifies CASSQGLEETQYF.

Regarding this clone: One end of the junction fails to match germline, which may point to a read error. The rearrangement uses TRBV5-1 and TRBJ2-1, with 13 bases fitting TRBD2. CDR1 is SGHRS and CDR2 is YFSETQ in the germline V gene. The CDR3 runs 18 residues. The CDR3 loop reads CASRLDQTSGRPYNEQFF. In DNA, the CDR3 is TGCGCCAGCAGATTGGATCAGACTAGCGGGAGGCCGTATAATGAGCAGTTCTTC.

V and J are TRBV28 and TRBJ2-7, with D possibly TRBD1 on 6 matching bases. The CDR3 is 18 amino acids. The germline V gene has CDR1 MDHEN and CDR2 SYDVKM. The germline V and J ends were trimmed by 7 bases and 7 bases, with 32 bases remaining between them. CDR3 residues: CASTPRSWQPGQRKEQYF. The CDR3 bases are TGTGCCAGCACTCCCAGGTCGTGGCAACCGGGACAAAGAAAAGAGCAGTACTTC.

This chain connects TRBV4-3 to TRBJ2-2, with 7 nucleotides matching TRBD1. Germline values: CDR1 LGHNA, CDR2 YSLEER. The junction had 2 bases not matched to a gene; V was cut back by 4 bases and J by 0 bases. The CDR3 has 15 amino acids. CDR3 coding DNA: TGCGCCAGCAGCCGGGGACAGACGAACACCGGGGAGCTGTTTTTT. Residues: CASSRGQTNTGELFF.

The chain is built from TRBV19 and TRBJ2-3; a weak D match, TRBD2 (6 bases). The CDR3 is made up of 14 amino acids. Germline assignment: CDR1 LNHDA and CDR2 SQIVND (reference sequence). Trimming removed 5 bases at V and 1 base at J, with 10 bases between. CDR3 in DNA: TGTGCCAGTAGTGACGAGCGGGGCACAGATACGCAGTATTTT. Its translation: CASSDERGTDTQYF.

The chain is built from TRBV7-8 and TRBJ2-3; 10 positions match TRBD2. The CDR3 sequence is 16 residues long. V trimming: 5 bases; J trimming: 4 bases; junction bases outside the gene matches: 9. Germline V gives CDR1 SGHVS, CDR2 FQNEAQ. In DNA, the CDR3 is TGTGCCAGCAGCAAGGGGGCTAGCGGGAGTTCAGATACGCAGTATTTT. Amino acids: CASSKGASGSSDTQYF.

This chain connects TRBV30 to TRBJ2-7; TRBD1 might be the D (5 bases). Germline values: CDR1 GTSNPN, CDR2 SVGIG (reference sequence). The CDR3 covers 14 residues. The V end lost 7 bases, the J end lost 0 bases, and 16 bases lay between the germline ends. The CDR3 nucleotides read TGTGCCTTCCGTAGGGCAGGGAACTCCTACGAGCAGTACTTC. Encoded protein: CAFRRAGNSYEQYF.

V is TRBV11-3 and J is TRBJ1-1, with D perhaps matching TRBD1 (6 bases). V lost 2 bases, J lost 4 bases, and 8 bases lay in between. This CDR3 is 13 amino acids long. Germline loops: CDR1 SGHNT, CDR2 YENEEA. The CDR3 loop reads CASSLQGSTEAFF. The CDR3 coding sequence is TGTGCCAGCAGCTTACAGGGGAGCACTGAAGCTTTCTTT. Full variable domain (outside the CDR3, taken from reference TRBV11-3 and TRBJ1-1): EAGVVQSPRYKIIEKKQPVAFWCNPISGHNTLYWYLQNLGQGPELLIRYENEEAVDDSQLPKDRFSAERLKGVDSTLKIQPAELGDSAVYLCASSLQGSTEAFFGQGTRLTVV.

This rearrangement joins TRBV27 to TRBJ2-7, with 8 bases aligning to TRBD1. In germline, CDR1 is MNHEY, CDR2 SMNVEV (reference sequence). V trimming: 3 bases; J trimming: 5 bases; junction bases outside the gene matches: 12. The length of the CDR3 is 16 residues. The CDR3 sequence: CASSFHPRRQGNEQYF. The CDR3 bases are TGTGCCAGCAGTTTCCATCCCCGTAGACAGGGGAACGAGCAGTACTTC.

The chain carries TRBV28 and TRBJ2-7; the D gene is possibly TRBD1 (5 bases). Germline CDR1 is MDHEN and CDR2 is SYDVKM. Trimming pared 3 bases from V and 7 bases from J, leaving 19 bases between. The CDR3 spans 15 residues. The CDR3 protein is CASSFLHGAKGEQYF. CDR3 sequence (DNA): TGTGCCAGCAGTTTTCTCCACGGAGCCAAGGGGGAGCAGTACTTC.